This T cell receptor (beta chain) was found in a study of blood T cells in healthy people across ages. General study results and limits: Higher diversity, along with more naive CD4+ cells, distinguished long-lived donors from aged donors.

Germline V gene data show CDR1 as KGHSH and CDR2 as LQKENI. This CDR3 is built from 14 residues. A second PCR of 7 to 11 cycles used a sample-barcoded 5' primer and a J-beta primer mix. TCRdb reprocessed the 5' RACE reads via MiXCR and lists one record per CDR3 protein. The sample has roughly 1,300,000 distinct CDR3 sequences; roughly 64% are singletons. To note about this clonotype: Its antigen is unknown. The junction and the germline gene differ at one end; a read error may be behind it.

This receptor was obtained from a man between 18 and 35 years old in good health. The sample taken for sequencing was blood. The chain combines TRBV18 with TRBJ2-1; D is perhaps TRBD2 (7 bases). The DNA matches TRBJ2-7 better at its end, which makes the J call doubtful. The CDR3 region is CTSSPGEGYNEQYF. In DNA form, the CDR3 reads TGTACCAGCTCACCAGGGGAGGGCTACAATGAGCAGTACTTC.